Each of the 19 T cell receptor beta chains below was sequenced from the same sample in a study of blood T cell repertoires in COVID-19. The protocol was immunoSEQ multiplex PCR, while the TCRdb copy is restricted to in-frame clones and leaves out a portion. In the table there are over 60,000 clones, roughly three quarters of which are singletons. The sequencing input was peripheral blood. Receptors were obtained from a woman older than 75 with acute or convalescent COVID-19.

V usage is TRBV19 and J usage is TRBJ2-7; 10 bases line up with TRBD2. The ends lost 9 bases at V and 2 bases at J; junction bases unmatched: 10. This CDR3 is 15 amino acids long. Germline values: CDR1 LNHDA, CDR2 SQIVND (reference sequence). CDR3 sequence: CASGGASGSPYEQYF. The CDR3 bases are TGTGCCAGCGGCGGGGCTAGCGGGAGTCCCTACGAGCAGTACTTC.

The chain links TRBV19 to TRBJ2-1, with TRBD2 matching over 8 bases. The CDR3 contains 15 residues. Germline trimming cut 7 bases from V and 0 bases from J; bases unmatched to any gene: 5. Looked up from germline, CDR1 is LNHDA and CDR2 is SQIVND (reference sequence). Here the CDR3 DNA reads TGTGCCAGTACCAGCGGGAGTCTCTCCTACAATGAGCAGTTCTTC. This translates into CASTSGSLSYNEQFF.

The gene calls are TRBV28 and TRBJ2-7; a weak D match, TRBD1 (6 bases). V lost 5 bases and J lost 3, with 14 bases in between. CDR1 is MDHEN and CDR2 is SYDVKM in the germline V gene. The CDR3 loop spans 14 amino acids. CDR3 sequence: CASSLRGIGYEQYF. In DNA, the CDR3 is TGTGCCAGCAGTCTAAGGGGGATCGGCTACGAGCAGTACTTC.

The chain links TRBV5-1 to TRBJ2-3; the D gene is possibly TRBD2 (5 bases). Deletions cut 0 bases from V and 1 base from J, with 9 bases between. Germline V CDR1 and CDR2: SGHRS, YFSETQ. The CDR3 runs 15 residues. The CDR3 loop reads CASSLDLGGTDTQYF. In DNA form, the CDR3 reads TGCGCCAGCAGCTTGGATCTGGGAGGCACAGATACGCAGTATTTT.

This CDR3 is CAWSSGTYEQYF. In DNA, the CDR3 is TGTGCCTGGAGTTCCGGGACCTACGAGCAGTACTTC. The genes are TRBV30 and TRBJ2-7, with D maybe TRBD2 (5 bases). This CDR3 is built from 12 residues. CDR1 and CDR2 (germline): GTSNPN, SVGIG (reference sequence). V lost 2 bases and J 2 bases, leaving 7 bases between the germline ends.

V and J are TRBV7-8 and TRBJ1-6, with a possible D match to TRBD1 (6 bases). Deletions cut 4 bases from V and 6 bases from J, with 13 bases between. The length of the CDR3 is 15 residues. Germline CDR1 is SGHVS and CDR2 is FQNEAQ. The CDR3 bases are TGTGCCAGCAGCTCCTGGACAGTACCTAATTCACCCCTCCACTTT. Translating gives CASSSWTVPNSPLHF.

There are a few counts of this clone. This chain joins TRBV30 and TRBJ1-1; TRBD1 is a possible D gene (6 bases). This CDR3 is built from 16 residues. The germline V gene encodes CDR1 GTSNPN and CDR2 SVGIG (reference sequence). The germline V and J ends were trimmed by 1 base and 2 bases, with 17 bases remaining between them. The CDR3 DNA reads TGTGCCTGGAGTGAGCCGCACAGGGTTATCAACACTGAAGCTTTCTTT. This codes for CAWSEPHRVINTEAFF.

This clone turned up a few times. This chain links TRBV6-2 or TRBV6-3 with TRBJ1-3, with D perhaps TRBD1 (5 bases). The CDR3 totals 19 residues. V lost 0 bases and J lost 0, with 18 bases in between. Germline V lookup: CDR1 MNHEY, CDR2 SVGEGT. This CDR3 is CASSYSSRTSKISGNTIYF. CDR3 bases: TGTGCCAGCAGTTACTCCTCGCGGACAAGTAAGATCTCTGGAAACACCATATATTTT.

CDR3 sequence (DNA): TGCGCCAGCAGCTTCACAGGACAGTCTTCCTATGGCTACACCTTC. It specifies CASSFTGQSSYGYTF. V and J are TRBV5-1 and TRBJ1-2; TRBD1 might be the D (6 bases). Trimming left V 2 bases short and J 4 bases short, with 15 bases between. CDR1 SGHRS and CDR2 YFSETQ come from the germline V gene. The CDR3 sequence is 15 residues long.

The chain uses TRBV19 and TRBJ1-4; no reliable D call. Germline V gene data show CDR1 as LNHDA and CDR2 as SQIVND (reference sequence). The V end was cut by 2 bases, the J end by 9 bases, with 4 bases between. CDR3 length: 11 amino acids. DNA of the CDR3: TGTGCCAGTAGTATAACAAAAAAACTGTTTTTT. This codes for CASSITKKLFF.

This rearrangement joins TRBV9 to TRBJ2-1; possible D gene TRBD2, 6 bases. The length of the CDR3 is 13 residues. CDR1 SGDLS and CDR2 YYNGEE come from the germline V gene. Trimming took off 5 bases at V and 5 bases at J, with 11 bases between the two ends. The CDR3 DNA reads TGTGCCAGCAGAGCGGGCCCGGACAATGAGCAGTTCTTC. The encoded protein is CASRAGPDNEQFF.

The DNA for the CDR3 is TGTGCCACCAGCGGCAGCGGGAGTCTCTCCTACAATGAGCAGTTCTTC. Translating it yields CATSGSGSLSYNEQFF. J is TRBJ2-1 and V is TRBV24-1; 8 nucleotides agree with TRBD2. The V gene end was trimmed by 7 bases and the J gene end by 0 bases; junction bases not matched to a gene: 7. The V gene's germline CDR1 is KGHDR and CDR2 SFDVKD. This CDR3 is 16 amino acids long.

This clone was seen a few times. V gene TRBV4-1 combines with J gene TRBJ1-1, with 7 bases lining up with TRBD1. Trimming removed 5 bases from V and 2 bases from J; junction bases left unmatched: 5. CDR1 and CDR2 from the germline V gene are MGHRA and YSYEKL. This CDR3 has 14 amino acids. The CDR3: CASSSTGVNTEAFF. The DNA of the CDR3 is TGCGCCAGCAGCTCCACAGGGGTAAACACTGAAGCTTTCTTT.

The genes are TRBV3-1 (or the pseudogene TRBV3-2) and TRBJ1-2; TRBD1 matches 11 bases. The CDR3 runs to 15 residues. The germline V gene encodes CDR1 LGHDT and CDR2 YNNKEL (reference sequence). J was trimmed by 7 bases and V by 2 bases; bases with no gene match: 6. In DNA form, the CDR3 reads TGTGCCAGCAGCCAACAGGACAGGGGGCGCCTTGGCTACACCTTC. Amino acid sequence: CASSQQDRGRLGYTF.

The V and J genes are TRBV12-5 and TRBJ1-5, with 11 bases aligning to TRBD1. V lost 1 base, J lost 0 bases, and 2 bases stayed unmatched. The CDR3 extends over 17 amino acids. Germline lookup yields CDR1 LGHNT and CDR2 FRNRAP. The CDR3 loop is CASGLAGTGGSNQPQHF. CDR3 DNA sequence: TGTGCTAGTGGTTTGGCAGGGACAGGGGGTAGCAATCAGCCCCAGCATTTT. Complete variable domain (other parts from reference TRBV12-5 and TRBJ1-5): DARVTQTPRHKVTEMGQEVTMRCQPILGHNTVFWYRQTMMQGLELLAYFRNRAPLDDSGMPKDRFSAEMPDATLATLKIQPSEPRDSAVYFCASGLAGTGGSNQPQHFGDGTRLSIL.

The V gene is TRBV5-1, the J gene TRBJ2-5, with 9 bases matching TRBD2. Germline assignment: CDR1 SGHRS and CDR2 YFSETQ. The CDR3 is made up of 16 amino acids. Trimming at V came to 0 bases and at J to 2 bases, leaving 5 bases not matched to a gene. The CDR3 DNA is TGCGCCAGCAGCTTGGGGACTCTAGCGGGACAAGAGACCCAGTACTTC. The encoded protein is CASSLGTLAGQETQYF.

This chain connects TRBV27 to TRBJ1-1, with TRBD1 as a possible D gene (5 bases). Deletions cut 1 base from V and 3 bases from J, with 12 bases between. CDR3 length: 15 amino acids. The germline V gene has CDR1 MNHEY and CDR2 SMNVEV (reference sequence). Here the CDR3 reads CASSLYVRADTEAFF. CDR3 in DNA: TGTGCCAGCAGTTTATACGTCAGGGCGGACACTGAAGCTTTCTTT.

This clone was detected only a few times. The genes are TRBV11-2 and TRBJ1-1; 8 bases fit TRBD1. CDR3 length equals 13 residues. Trimming at V came to 3 bases and at J to 4 bases, leaving 1 base not matched to a gene. CDR1 and CDR2 (germline): SGHAT, FQNNGV. The CDR3 nucleotides are TGTGCCAGCAGCTTTACAGGGGGCACTGAAGCTTTCTTT. It specifies CASSFTGGTEAFF.

The chain carries TRBV5-8 and TRBJ2-4; 14 bases agree with TRBD2. Trimming removed 3 bases from V and 4 bases from J; junction bases left unmatched: 6. The CDR3 extends over 17 amino acids. CDR1 and CDR2 from the germline V gene are SGHTS and YDEGEE. CDR3 loop: CASSWGGLAGVKNIQYF. In DNA form, the CDR3 reads TGTGCCAGCAGCTGGGGGGGACTAGCGGGAGTGAAAAACATTCAGTACTTC.